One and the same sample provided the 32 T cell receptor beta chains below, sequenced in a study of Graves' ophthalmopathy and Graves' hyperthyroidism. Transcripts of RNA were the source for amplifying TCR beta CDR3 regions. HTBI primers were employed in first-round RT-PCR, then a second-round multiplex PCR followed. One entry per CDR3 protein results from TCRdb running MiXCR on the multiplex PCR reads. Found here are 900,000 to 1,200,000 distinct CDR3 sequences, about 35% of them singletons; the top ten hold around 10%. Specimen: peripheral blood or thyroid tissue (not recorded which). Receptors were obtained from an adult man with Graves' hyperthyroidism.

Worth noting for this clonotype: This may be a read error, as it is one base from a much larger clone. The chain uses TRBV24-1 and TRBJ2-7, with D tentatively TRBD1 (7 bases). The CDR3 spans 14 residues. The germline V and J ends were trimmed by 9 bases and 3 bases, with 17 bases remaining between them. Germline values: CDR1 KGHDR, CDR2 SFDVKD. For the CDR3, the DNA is TGTGCCACCGGGGAGGCAGGGGGGAGCTACGAGCAGTACTTC. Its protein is CATGEAGGSYEQYF.

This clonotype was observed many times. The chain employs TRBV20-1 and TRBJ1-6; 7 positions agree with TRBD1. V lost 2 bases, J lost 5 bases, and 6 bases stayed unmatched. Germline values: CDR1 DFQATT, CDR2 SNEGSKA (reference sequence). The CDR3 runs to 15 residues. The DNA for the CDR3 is TGCAGTGCTAGAACTACCACAGGGGATAATTCACCCCTCCACTTT. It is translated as CSARTTTGDNSPLHF.

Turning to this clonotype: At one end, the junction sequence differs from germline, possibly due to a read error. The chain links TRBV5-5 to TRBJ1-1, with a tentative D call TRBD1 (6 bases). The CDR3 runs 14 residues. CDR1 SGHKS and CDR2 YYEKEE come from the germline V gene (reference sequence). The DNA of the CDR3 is TGCGCCAGCAGCCCTCGACAGGATCTCGCTGAAGCTTTCTTT. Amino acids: CASSPRQDLAEAFF. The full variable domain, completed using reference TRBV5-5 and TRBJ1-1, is DAGVTQSPTHLIKTRGQQVTLRCSPISGHKSVSWYQQVLGQGPQFIFQYYEKEERGRGNFPDRFSARQFPNYSSELNVNALLLGDSALYLCASSPRQDLAEAFFGQGTRLTVV.

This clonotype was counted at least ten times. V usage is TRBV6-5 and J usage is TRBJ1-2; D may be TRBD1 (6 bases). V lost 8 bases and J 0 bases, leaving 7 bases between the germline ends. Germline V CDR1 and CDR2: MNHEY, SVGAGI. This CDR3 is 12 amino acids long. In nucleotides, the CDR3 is TGTGCCAGCGGGGGCCCTAACTATGGCTACACCTTC. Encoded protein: CASGGPNYGYTF.

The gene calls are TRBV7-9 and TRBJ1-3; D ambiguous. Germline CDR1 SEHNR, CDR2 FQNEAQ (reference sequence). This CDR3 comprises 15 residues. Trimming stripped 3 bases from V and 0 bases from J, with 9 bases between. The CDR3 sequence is CASSFLVGSGNTIYF. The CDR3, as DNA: TGTGCCAGCAGCTTTCTCGTAGGCTCTGGAAACACCATATATTTT.

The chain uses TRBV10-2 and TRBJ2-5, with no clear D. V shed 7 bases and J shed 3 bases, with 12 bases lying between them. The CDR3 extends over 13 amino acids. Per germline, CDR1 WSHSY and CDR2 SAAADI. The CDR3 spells CASKEEPKETQYF. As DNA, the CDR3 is TGCGCCAGCAAGGAAGAGCCCAAAGAGACCCAGTACTTC.

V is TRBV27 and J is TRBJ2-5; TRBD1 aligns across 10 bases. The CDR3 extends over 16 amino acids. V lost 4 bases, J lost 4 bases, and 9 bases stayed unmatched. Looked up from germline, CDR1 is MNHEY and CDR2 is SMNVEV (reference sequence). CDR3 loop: CASSSPRQGAGETQYF. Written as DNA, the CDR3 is TGTGCCAGCAGTTCTCCGCGACAGGGGGCCGGAGAGACCCAGTACTTC.

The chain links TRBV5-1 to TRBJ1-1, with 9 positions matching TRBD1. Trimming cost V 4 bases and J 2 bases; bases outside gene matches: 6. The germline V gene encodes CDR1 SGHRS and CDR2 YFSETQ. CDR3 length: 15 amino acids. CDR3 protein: CASSPGTGINTEAFF. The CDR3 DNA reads TGCGCCAGCAGCCCTGGGACAGGGATAAACACTGAAGCTTTCTTT. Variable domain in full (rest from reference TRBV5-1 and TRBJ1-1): KAGVTQTPRYLIKTRGQQVTLSCSPISGHRSVSWYQQTPGQGLQFLFEYFSETQRNKGNFPGRFSGRQFSNSRSEMNVSTLELGDSALYLCASSPGTGINTEAFFGQGTRLTVV.

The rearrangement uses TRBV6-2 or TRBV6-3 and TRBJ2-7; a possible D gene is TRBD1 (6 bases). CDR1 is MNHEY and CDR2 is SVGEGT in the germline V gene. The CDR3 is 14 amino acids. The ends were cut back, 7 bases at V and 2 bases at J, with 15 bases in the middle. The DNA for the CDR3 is TGTGCCAGCAATCCGCGGACAGACCCCTACGAGCAGTACTTC. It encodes CASNPRTDPYEQYF.

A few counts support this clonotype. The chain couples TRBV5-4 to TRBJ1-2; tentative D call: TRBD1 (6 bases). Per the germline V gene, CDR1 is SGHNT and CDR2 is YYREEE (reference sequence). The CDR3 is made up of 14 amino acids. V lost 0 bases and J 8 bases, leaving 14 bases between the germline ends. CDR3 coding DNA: TGTGCCAGCAGCTTGGTAGACGGGGGGCAAGGCTACACCTTC. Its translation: CASSLVDGGQGYTF.

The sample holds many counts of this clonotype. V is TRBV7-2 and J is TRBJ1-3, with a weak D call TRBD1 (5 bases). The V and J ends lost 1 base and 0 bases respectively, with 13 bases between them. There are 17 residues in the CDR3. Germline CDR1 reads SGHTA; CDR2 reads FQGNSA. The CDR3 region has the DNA TGTGCCAGCAGCTTAGGGTTGGGACGGAGCTCTGGAAACACCATATATTTT. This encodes CASSLGLGRSSGNTIYF.

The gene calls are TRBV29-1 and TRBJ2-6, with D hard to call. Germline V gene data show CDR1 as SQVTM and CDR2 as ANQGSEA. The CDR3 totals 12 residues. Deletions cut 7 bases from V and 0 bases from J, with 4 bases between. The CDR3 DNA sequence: TGCAGCGGGGACTCTGGGGCCAACGTCCTGACTTTC. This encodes CSGDSGANVLTF.

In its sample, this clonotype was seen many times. The CDR3 sequence: CASSYSTGRRYTF. CDR3 coding DNA: TGTGCCAGCAGTTACTCGACGGGGAGGCGCTACACCTTC. V gene TRBV6-2 or TRBV6-3 combines with J gene TRBJ1-2; D not certain. CDR1 and CDR2 from the germline V gene are MNHEY and SVGEGT. Trimming took off 0 bases at V and 9 bases at J, with 11 bases between the two ends. The CDR3 spans 13 residues.

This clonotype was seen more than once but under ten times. The CDR3, as DNA: TGTGCCAGCAGTTTCGACACTAAGAACACTGAAGCTTTCTTT. Encoded protein: CASSFDTKNTEAFF. J is TRBJ1-1 and V is TRBV7-9; D unclear. With 6 bases removed from V and 1 base from J, the gap between germline ends came to 12 bases. The length of the CDR3 is 14 residues. Germline loops: CDR1 SEHNR, CDR2 FQNEAQ (reference sequence). The entire variable domain, with the rest obtained from reference TRBV7-9 and TRBJ1-1, is as follows: DTGVSQNPRHKITKRGQNVTFRCDPISEHNRLYWYRQTLGQGPEFLTYFQNEAQLEKSRLLSDRFSAERPKGSFSTLEIQRTEQGDSAMYLCASSFDTKNTEAFFGQGTRLTVV.

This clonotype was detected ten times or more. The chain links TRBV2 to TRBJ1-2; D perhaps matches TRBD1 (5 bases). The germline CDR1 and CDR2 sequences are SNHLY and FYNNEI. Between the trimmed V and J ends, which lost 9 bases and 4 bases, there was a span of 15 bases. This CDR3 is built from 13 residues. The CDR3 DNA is TGTGCCAGGAACTGGGACTCGAGCTATGGCTACACCTTC. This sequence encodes CARNWDSSYGYTF.

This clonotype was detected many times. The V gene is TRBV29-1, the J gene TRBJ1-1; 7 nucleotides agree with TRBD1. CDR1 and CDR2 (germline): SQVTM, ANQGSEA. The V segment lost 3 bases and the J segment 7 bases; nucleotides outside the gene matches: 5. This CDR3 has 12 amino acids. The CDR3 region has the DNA TGCAGCGTTGAGGGACAGAGTTTTGAAGCTTTCTTT. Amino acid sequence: CSVEGQSFEAFF.

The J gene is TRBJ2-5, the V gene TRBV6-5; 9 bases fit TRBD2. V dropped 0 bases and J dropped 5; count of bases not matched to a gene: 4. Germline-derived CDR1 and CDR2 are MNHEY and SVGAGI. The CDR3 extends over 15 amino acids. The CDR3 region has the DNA TGTGCCAGCAGTTACTCCGCGGGAGGGTGGGAGACCCAGTACTTC. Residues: CASSYSAGGWETQYF.

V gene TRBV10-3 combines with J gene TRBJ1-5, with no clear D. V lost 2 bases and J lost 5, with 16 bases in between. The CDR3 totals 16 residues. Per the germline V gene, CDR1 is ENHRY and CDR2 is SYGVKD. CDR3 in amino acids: CAISEGAYGSYQPQHF. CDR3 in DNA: TGTGCCATCAGTGAGGGCGCGTACGGCAGCTATCAGCCCCAGCATTTT.

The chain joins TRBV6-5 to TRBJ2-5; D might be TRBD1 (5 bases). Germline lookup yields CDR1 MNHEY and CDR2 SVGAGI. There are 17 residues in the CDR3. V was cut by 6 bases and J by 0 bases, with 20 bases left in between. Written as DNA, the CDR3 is TGTGCCAGCAGCCGCGATTCAGGGCTCACGAACCAAGAGACCCAGTACTTC. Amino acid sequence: CASSRDSGLTNQETQYF.

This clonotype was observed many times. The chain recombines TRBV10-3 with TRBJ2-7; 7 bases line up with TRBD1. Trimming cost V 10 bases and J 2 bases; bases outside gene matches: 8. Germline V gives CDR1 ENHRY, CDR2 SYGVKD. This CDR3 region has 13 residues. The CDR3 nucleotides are TGTGCCACCTTGGGGGACAGTCCCTACGAGCAGTACTTC. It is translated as CATLGDSPYEQYF.

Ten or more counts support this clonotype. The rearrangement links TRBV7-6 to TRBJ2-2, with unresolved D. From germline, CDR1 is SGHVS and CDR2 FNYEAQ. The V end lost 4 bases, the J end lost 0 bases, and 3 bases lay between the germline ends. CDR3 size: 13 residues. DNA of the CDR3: TGTGCCAGCAGCTCCGCGAACACCGGGGAGCTGTTTTTT. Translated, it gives CASSSANTGELFF.

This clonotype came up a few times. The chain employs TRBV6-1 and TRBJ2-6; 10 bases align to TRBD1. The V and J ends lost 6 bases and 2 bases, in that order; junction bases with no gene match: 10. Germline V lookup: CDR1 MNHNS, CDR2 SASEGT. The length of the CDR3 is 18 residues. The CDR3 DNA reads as TGTGCCAGCAGCCTACCGGGACAGGGGCGGCCTGGGGCCAACGTCCTGACTTTC. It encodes CASSLPGQGRPGANVLTF.

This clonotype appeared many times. The CDR3 DNA is TGCGCCAGCGGTACAGGCGACTCCTACGAGCAGTACTTC. This gives the protein CASGTGDSYEQYF. The rearrangement uses TRBV5-1 and TRBJ2-7; D might be TRBD1 (5 bases). This CDR3 region has 13 residues. V was clipped by 7 bases and J by 0 bases, with 11 bases between them. The germline V gene has CDR1 SGHRS and CDR2 YFSETQ.

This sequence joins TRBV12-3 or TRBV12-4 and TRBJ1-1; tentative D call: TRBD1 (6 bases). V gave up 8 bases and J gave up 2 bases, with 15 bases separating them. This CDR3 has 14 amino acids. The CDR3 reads CASRPGQHNTEAFF. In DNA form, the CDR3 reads TGTGCCAGCCGCCCTGGACAGCATAACACTGAAGCTTTCTTT.

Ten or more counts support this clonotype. CDR3 coding DNA: TGTGCCAGCAGCGTAGACCCCGGGTCCTCGCGGGGCTACACCTTC. As protein: CASSVDPGSSRGYTF. V and J are TRBV9 and TRBJ1-2; D is uncertain. V lost 0 bases and J 8 bases, leaving 17 bases between the germline ends. Germline V CDR1 and CDR2: SGDLS, YYNGEE. This CDR3 has 15 amino acids.

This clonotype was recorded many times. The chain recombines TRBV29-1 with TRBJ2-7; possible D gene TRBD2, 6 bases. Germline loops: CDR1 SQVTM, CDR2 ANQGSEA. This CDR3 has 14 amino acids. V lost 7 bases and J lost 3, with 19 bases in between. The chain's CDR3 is CSAAGERAHYEQYF. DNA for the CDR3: TGCAGCGCCGCCGGCGAGCGGGCACACTACGAGCAGTACTTC.

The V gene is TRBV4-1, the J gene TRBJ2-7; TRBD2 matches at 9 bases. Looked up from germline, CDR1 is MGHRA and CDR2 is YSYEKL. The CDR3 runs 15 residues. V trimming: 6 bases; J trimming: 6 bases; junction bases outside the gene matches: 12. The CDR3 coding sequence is TGCGCCAGCAGACATAGCGGGAGTGAGACTTTCGAGCAGTACTTC. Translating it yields CASRHSGSETFEQYF.

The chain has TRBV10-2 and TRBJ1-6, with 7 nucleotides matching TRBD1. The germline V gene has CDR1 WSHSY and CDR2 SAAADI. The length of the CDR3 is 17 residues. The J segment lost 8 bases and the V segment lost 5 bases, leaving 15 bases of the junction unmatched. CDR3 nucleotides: TGCGCCAGCAGTTTCAGGACAGGTGTTTTGGAGGATTCACCCCTCCACTTT. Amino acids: CASSFRTGVLEDSPLHF.

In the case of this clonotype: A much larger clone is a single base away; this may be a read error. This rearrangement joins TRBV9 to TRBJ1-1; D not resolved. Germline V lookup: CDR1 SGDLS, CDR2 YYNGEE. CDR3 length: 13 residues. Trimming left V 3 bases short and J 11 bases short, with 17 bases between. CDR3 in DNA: TGTGCCAGCAGCGCGGCCAGTGAGGGTTGGGCTTTCTTT. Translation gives CASSAASEGWAFF.

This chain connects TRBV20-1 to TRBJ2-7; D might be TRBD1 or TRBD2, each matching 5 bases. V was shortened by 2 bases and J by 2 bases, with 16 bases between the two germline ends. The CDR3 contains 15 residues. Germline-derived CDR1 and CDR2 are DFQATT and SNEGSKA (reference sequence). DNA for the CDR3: TGCAGTGCTAGATGGTACTTGGGGGTGGCCTACGAGCAGTACTTC. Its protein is CSARWYLGVAYEQYF.

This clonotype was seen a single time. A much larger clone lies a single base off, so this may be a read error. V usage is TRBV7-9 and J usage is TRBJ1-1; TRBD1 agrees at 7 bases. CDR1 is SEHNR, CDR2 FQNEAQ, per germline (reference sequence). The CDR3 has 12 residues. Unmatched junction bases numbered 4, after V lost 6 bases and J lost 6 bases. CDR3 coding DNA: TGTGCCAGCAGTGGCGACAGGGCTGAAGCTTTCTTT. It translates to CASSGDRAEAFF.

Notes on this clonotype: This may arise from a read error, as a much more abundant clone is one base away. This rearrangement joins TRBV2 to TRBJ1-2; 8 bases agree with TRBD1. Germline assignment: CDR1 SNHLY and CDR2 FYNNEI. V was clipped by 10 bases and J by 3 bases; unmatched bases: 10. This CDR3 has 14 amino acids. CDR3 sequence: CAKQPGGIDYGYTF. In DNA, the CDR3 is TGTGCCAAACAACCAGGGGGCATCGACTATGGCTACACCTTC.